This TCR beta chain originates from a study of T-cell memory formation after mild COVID-19. The CDR3 is 15 amino acids. CDR1 is SGHRS, CDR2 YFSETQ, per germline. Trimming removed 5 bases from V and 1 base from J; junction bases left unmatched: 5. The sample holds a few counts of this clonotype. Constant-segment primers were used for 5'RACE, and the resulting TCR alpha and TCR beta cDNA libraries carried sample barcodes and UMIs. From the 5' RACE reads, TCRdb called clonotypes with MiXCR, one entry per CDR3 protein. The sample shows more than 250,000 distinct CDR3 sequences, around 15% of them seen only once.

J is TRBJ2-5 and V is TRBV5-1; 10 bases fit TRBD1. Input material: PBMCs or a T cell subset sorted from them (not recorded which). The origin of this receptor is a man between 18 and 35 years old who had mild COVID-19 (a few samples of this study predate the infection). Cell type and time point are not known. CDR3 DNA sequence: TGCGCCAGCAGGACGGACAGGGGGGCCCAAGAGACCCAGTACTTC. It specifies CASRTDRGAQETQYF.